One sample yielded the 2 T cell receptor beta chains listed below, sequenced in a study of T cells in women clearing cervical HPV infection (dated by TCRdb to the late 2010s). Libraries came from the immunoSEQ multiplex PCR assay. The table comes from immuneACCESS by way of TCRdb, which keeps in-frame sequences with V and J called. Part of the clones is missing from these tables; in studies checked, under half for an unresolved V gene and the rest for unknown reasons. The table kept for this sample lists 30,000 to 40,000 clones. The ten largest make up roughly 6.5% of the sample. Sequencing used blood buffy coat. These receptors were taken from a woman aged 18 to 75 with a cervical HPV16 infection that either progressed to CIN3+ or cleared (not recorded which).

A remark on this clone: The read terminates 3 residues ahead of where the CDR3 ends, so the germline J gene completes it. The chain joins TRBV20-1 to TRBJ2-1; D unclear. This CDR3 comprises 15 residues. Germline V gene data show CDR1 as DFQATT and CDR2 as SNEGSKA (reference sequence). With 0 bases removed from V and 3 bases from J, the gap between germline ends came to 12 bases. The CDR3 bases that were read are TGCAGTGCTAGAGATCTAGAAAATAACTACAATGAG. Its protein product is CSARDLENNYNE. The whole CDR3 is CSARDLENNYNEQFF.

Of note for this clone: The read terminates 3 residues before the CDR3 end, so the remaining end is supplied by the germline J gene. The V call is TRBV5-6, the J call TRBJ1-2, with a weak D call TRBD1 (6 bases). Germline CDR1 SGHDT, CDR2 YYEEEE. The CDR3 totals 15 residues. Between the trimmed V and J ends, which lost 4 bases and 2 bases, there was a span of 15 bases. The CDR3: CASSPVRGSNYGYTF. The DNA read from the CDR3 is TGTGCCAGCAGCCCTGTAAGGGGGAGCAACTATGGC.